A selection of T cell receptor beta chains follows, all from one sample in a study of regulatory T cells in long-lasting Graves disease. TCRdb re-analysed the multiplex PCR reads in MiXCR, keeping a single row per CDR3 protein. The data show about 460,000 distinct CDR3 sequences, with approximately 23% seen just once and about an eighth held by the top ten. The starting material was peripheral blood mononuclear cells (PBMCs), obtained when the disease was refractory, from a patient treated with antithyroid drugs. All receptors derive from a female donor with Graves disease. CDR3s include the opening cysteine and the closing phenylalanine or tryptophan. A D gene is named only where the DNA matches it firmly. The size field is filled for only some rows; it gives once, few, many or a size class.

j_call cdr3_length clone_size d_call v_call cdr3_nt cdr3_aa
TRBJ1-2 15 . . TRBV9 TGTGCCAGCAGCGTAAAGGCAGCTACTATACGGGGCTACACCTTC CASSVKAATIRGYTF
TRBJ1-1 12 many . TRBV2 TGTGCCAGCAGTAGAGGGGACCTAGAAGCTTTCTTT CASSRGDLEAFF
TRBJ2-5 13 many . TRBV5-1 TGCGCCAGCAGCCCGGGGGCCGAGGAGACCCAGTACTTC CASSPGAEETQYF
TRBJ2-5 16 few TRBD2 TRBV5-1 TGCGCCAGCAGCTTCGGGACTAGCGGGGGCCAAGAGACCCAGTACTTC CASSFGTSGGQETQYF
TRBJ1-4 15 few . TRBV20-1 TGCAGTGCCCGCCTCGATGGGACAACGTTACAAAAACTGTTTTTT CSARLDGTTLQKLFF
TRBJ1-5 16 many . TRBV12-3/TRBV12-4 TGTGCCCGAAACATCTGGGCAGGGAGGAGCAATCAGCCCCAGCATTTT CARNIWAGRSNQPQHF
TRBJ2-7 13 . . TRBV20-1 TGCAGTGCTAGAGCAGCTGACTCCTACGAGCAGTACTTC CSARAADSYEQYF
TRBJ1-1 15 . . TRBV3-1 TGTGCCAGCAGCCAAGACTTCTGGGGAAACACTGAAGCTTTCTTT CASSQDFWGNTEAFF
TRBJ2-2 15 few TRBD1 TRBV30 TGTGCCTGGAGTGTAGGGACAGGGGACACCGGGGAGCTGTTTTTT CAWSVGTGDTGELFF
TRBJ1-4 14 . . TRBV5-1 TGCGCCAGCAGCTGGGGGGGCGCTAATGAAAAACTGTTTTTT CASSWGGANEKLFF
TRBJ2-3 18 few TRBD2 TRBV7-2 TGTGCCAGCAGCTTAGTATGGACTAGCGGGACTAGCACAGATACGCAGTATTTT CASSLVWTSGTSTDTQYF
TRBJ1-6 16 . . TRBV30 TGTGCCTGTGGTCACAGGGTCGACTCCTATAATTCACCCCTCCACTTT CACGHRVDSYNSPLHF
TRBJ2-2 15 few TRBD2 TRBV7-2 TGTGCCAGCAAAAGCGGGGGCCAGAACACCGGGGAGCTGTTTTTT CASKSGGQNTGELFF
TRBJ1-6 16 . . TRBV9 TGTGCCAGCAGCGTAGGGAGTGGAGGGGCCGGATCACCCCTCCACTTT CASSVGSGGAGSPLHF
TRBJ2-7 13 many . TRBV29-1 TGCAGCGTTGACTCAGGGGGGGGAGACGAGCAGTACTTC CSVDSGGGDEQYF
TRBJ1-2 15 . TRBD1 TRBV5-5 TGTGCCAGCAGCTTGGACGTCAGGGGGGTTGGCGGCTACACCTTC CASSLDVRGVGGYTF
TRBJ2-2 15 many . TRBV2 TGTGCCAGCAGTGGCAGGACCCTCGCCACCGGGGAGCTGTTTTTT CASSGRTLATGELFF
TRBJ2-7 13 . . TRBV6-2/TRBV6-3 TGTGCCAGCAGTTACTCTCTGGGCTACGAGCAGTACTTC CASSYSLGYEQYF
TRBJ1-2 15 few TRBD1 TRBV14 TGTGCCAGCAGCCAAGTTGGACAGGGCTACTATGGCTACACCTTC CASSQVGQGYYGYTF
TRBJ1-5 15 few . TRBV6-1 TGTGCCAGCAGTGAAAATGGCCAAGATACTCAGCCCCAGCATTTT CASSENGQDTQPQHF
TRBJ1-2 15 few TRBD1 TRBV7-2 TGTGCCAGCAGGCCACCCGGGACAGGGGGCTCTGGCTACACCTTC CASRPPGTGGSGYTF
TRBJ2-7 14 . TRBD1 TRBV9 TGTGCCAGCAGCGTGGACAGGGGTACCTACGAGCAGTACTTC CASSVDRGTYEQYF
TRBJ2-1 17 . TRBD2 TRBV5-1 TGCGCCAGCAGCTTGGATCGAGCGGGAGTCCCTCCGGATGAGCAGTTCTTC CASSLDRAGVPPDEQFF
TRBJ2-6 15 . . TRBV19 TGTGCCAGTAGTATCGGGGTTCACGGGGCCAACGTCCTGACTTTC CASSIGVHGANVLTF
TRBJ1-6 17 few TRBD1 TRBV7-9 TGTGCCAGCAGCTTCGGGACAGGCAGCTCCTATAATTCACCCCTCCACTTT CASSFGTGSSYNSPLHF
TRBJ2-5 13 few . TRBV10-3 TGTGCCATCAGTGAATACCTCGGGGAGACCCAGTACTTC CAISEYLGETQYF
TRBJ1-1 15 . TRBD1 TRBV12-3/TRBV12-4 TGTGCCAGCAGCCCGAGACAGGGAGAAAGGACTGAAGCTTTCTTT CASSPRQGERTEAFF
TRBJ1-2 15 . . TRBV4-1 TGCGCCAGCAGCCAAGAGAGGCGACAGCTCTATGGCTACACCTTC CASSQERRQLYGYTF
TRBJ1-1 16 many TRBD1 TRBV28 TGTGCCAGCATCCCAATAACGGGACAGGTGGTTACTGAAGCTTTCTTT CASIPITGQVVTEAFF